The entry below describes one T cell receptor beta chain. There are a few counts of this clonotype. Its binding antigen is unknown. One base away there is no much larger clone; base qualities are not given. The data were obtained in a study of T cell repertoires in cytomegalovirus infection (dated by TCRdb to the late 2010s). Turning to the overall study: The peptide stimulations were aimed at well-studied HLA-B-restricted epitopes as well as recently identified HLA-C-restricted CMV epitopes, whose presentation resists viral immunomodulation. Donor HLA type was relevant to the analysis, as public TCR beta signatures indicated carriage of CMV infection together with the matching HLA type.

Study-level results and caveats: The ex vivo response was dominated by HLA-C-restricted CMV-specific TCR beta clonotypes, and the single most frequent clonotype in two of eight donors was supplied by these HLA-C-restricted clonotypes. Carriers of CMV infection plus the relevant HLA type were discriminated by the cumulative frequency of public TCR beta family members in the study cohort and in an independent roughly 400-donor cohort.

The data were produced on an Illumina HiSeq 1500. Through fastp at Q25 and MiXCR, TCRdb rebuilt clones from the public reads, retaining in-frame beta chains. A single entry per CDR3 protein holds the most common genes and DNA from its merged rows. Counted in this sample were 40,000 to 55,000 distinct CDR3 sequences; 20% to 25% of them appeared once. The top ten clonotypes cover 70% to 90% of the sample. The sample's treatment or condition label is to be understood as: in vitro stimulation with specific CMV peptide epitopes to enrich CMV-specific T cells. Reading from cysteine to phenylalanine, the CDR3 counts 15 amino acids. Just CDR3 DNA is preserved here, 45 bases in frame from base 1. Sequences MNHEY (CDR1) and SMNVEV (CDR2) are obtained from the germline V gene (reference sequence). The V end gives up 2 bases and the J end 4 bases, leaving 6 bases in the junction not matched to a gene.

In this chain, TRBV27 is recombined with TRBJ2-7; 9 bases in between match TRBD2. The TCR sequence derives from a human donor in good health (CMV status not recorded). Some clones in this sample may be carry-over from other donors' samples. This specimen was CD8+ T cells from cultured PBMCs, taken from culture after CMV antigen stimulation. The nucleotide sequence is TGTGCCAGCAGTTTAAAAGCGGGAGGAAAGTACGAGCAGTACTTC. Translated, this is CASSLKAGGKYEQYF.